This TCR beta chain was sequenced during a study of CD8 T cells in ankylosing spondylitis (dated by TCRdb to about 2017). As for the study more broadly: To find TCR variants linked to disease, the study profiled T cell receptor beta repertoires in ankylosing spondylitis patients and healthy donors. The whole study cohort included under 140 healthy donors and 20 to 25 ankylosing spondylitis patients. Samples of peripheral blood were taken, and for ankylosing spondylitis patients, synovial fluid was collected as well. Here is what the overall study found, with its caveats: A CD8+ phenotype was shown by the disease-linked clones, which were found at relatively low frequencies in peripheral blood. Blood from ankylosing spondylitis patients appeared to be characterized by a TCR beta motif made up of seven or eight highly homologous amino acid variants. Some motif variants had previously been reported in the synovial fluid and blood of reactive arthritis patients, which suggests shared mechanisms of disease initiation. The disease-linked clones were reported to be significantly enriched in matched synovial fluid samples from ankylosing spondylitis patients.

A word on this clonotype: No cognate antigen has been identified for it. No base-level quality is on record; no much larger clone is a single base apart.

The cysteine opens and the phenylalanine closes a CDR3 of 20 amino acids. The DNA shown is the 60-base CDR3, in frame from base 1. Unmatched junction bases come to 15, with V trimmed by 2 bases and J by 7 bases. The germline V gene yields MNHEY for CDR1 and SVGEGT for CDR2. Sequencing was performed on an Illumina HiSeq 2500. Quantitative 5'-RACE with molecular barcodes was the method used to prepare the TCR beta libraries. The published analysis was carried out like this. Disease-linked TCR variants were identified with a new computational method built on a probabilistic model of VDJ rearrangement. TCRdb reworked the public reads: Q25 trimming with fastp, MiXCR clone assembly, productive beta chains retained. Here each entry gathers all rows of one CDR3 protein and keeps the most common genes and DNA. TCRdb, rather than the study authors, made the V and J calls. The sample profile shows just under 350,000 distinct CDR3 sequences; over 12% of them were found once. Of the sample, approximately 0.99% is held by the ten largest clones.

The rearranged segments are TRBV6-2 or TRBV6-3 and TRBJ2-1; TRBD2 matches 15 bases in the middle. This TCR was sampled from a male donor with ankylosing spondylitis or in good health (not recorded which). Sequenced sample: blood, either unsorted or a sorted T cell fraction (not recorded which). The CDR3 loop reads CASSYGSLTGLAGGLNEQFF. At the DNA level, the sequence is TGTGCCAGCAGTTACGGGTCACTGACGGGACTAGCGGGGGGATTGAATGAGCAGTTCTTC.